A single sample is the source of the 22 T cell receptor beta chains below, sequenced in a study of CD8+ T cells in alopecia areata. Extraction of RNA preceded its reverse transcription into cDNA, which served as the sequencing template. Here immunoSEQ multiplex PCR was the method, and the copy in TCRdb shows in-frame clones only, minus some. Of roughly 250,000 clones in the sample, about two thirds are singletons; the top ten hold more than 0.95%. The material sequenced was CD4+ T cells sorted from blood, taken at week 0. The source of these receptors is a human donor with alopecia areata.

This rearrangement joins TRBV6-5 to TRBJ2-3; D is uncertain. V was shortened by 7 bases and J by 6 bases, with 17 bases between the two germline ends. From germline, CDR1 is MNHEY and CDR2 SVGAGI. This CDR3 has 14 amino acids. DNA of the CDR3: TGTGCCAGCACGGGTGTCGCCCCGCGGGATACGCAGTATTTT. Protein product: CASTGVAPRDTQYF.

The rearrangement uses TRBV29-1 and TRBJ2-7; D may correspond to TRBD1 or TRBD2 (5 bases each). Germline lookup yields CDR1 SQVTM and CDR2 ANQGSEA. CDR3 length equals 12 residues. V was trimmed by 6 bases and J by 6 bases, leaving 15 bases between them. The CDR3 protein is CSVSGTELEQYF. DNA for the CDR3: TGCAGCGTCTCCGGGACCGAGCTCGAGCAGTACTTC.

The chain combines TRBV10-3 with TRBJ2-7, with D perhaps matching TRBD1 (5 bases). CDR1 is ENHRY, CDR2 SYGVKD, per germline. V was pared by 11 bases and J by 2 bases, with 13 bases between. The CDR3 length is 12 residues. This CDR3 reads CAALDIPYEQYF. The CDR3 region has the DNA TGTGCCGCATTGGACATCCCCTACGAGCAGTACTTC.

The chain links TRBV30 to TRBJ2-5, with D possibly being TRBD1 or TRBD2 (7 bases each). Trimming left V 4 bases short and J 1 base short, with 13 bases between. The germline V gene encodes CDR1 GTSNPN and CDR2 SVGIG (reference sequence). This CDR3 region has 14 residues. DNA for the CDR3: TGTGCCTGGACCCCAGGGGGGGCCCAAGAGACCCAGTACTTC. It encodes CAWTPGGAQETQYF.

The chain recombines TRBV7-2 with TRBJ2-3; D might be TRBD1 (6 bases). CDR3 length: 15 amino acids. Germline loops: CDR1 SGHTA, CDR2 FQGNSA. Trimming shortened V by 1 base and J by 2 bases, and 10 bases separated the two germline ends. In nucleotides, the CDR3 is TGTGCCAGCAGCTTAGGGGACAACCCCACAGATACGCAGTATTTT. This sequence encodes CASSLGDNPTDTQYF.

This clone has just a few counts. The chain is built from TRBV30 and TRBJ2-1; 8 bases are a match to TRBD2. CDR3 length: 15 residues. With V trimmed by 1 base and J by 7 bases, 9 bases remained unmatched. CDR1 and CDR2 from the germline V gene are GTSNPN and SVGIG (reference sequence). CDR3 sequence reads: CAWSGESGGLNEQFF. The CDR3 DNA follows: TGTGCCTGGAGTGGAGAATCGGGGGGGCTTAATGAGCAGTTCTTC. Filled out from reference TRBV30 and TRBJ2-1, the complete variable domain reads SQTIHQWPATLVQPVGSPLSLECTVEGTSNPNLYWYRQAAGRGLQLLFYSVGIGQISSEVPQNLSASRPQDRQFILSSKKLLLSDSGFYLCAWSGESGGLNEQFFGPGTRLTVL.

This clone was observed a handful of times. This chain links TRBV15 with TRBJ1-2; a possible D gene is TRBD1 (5 bases). The CDR3 covers 16 residues. CDR1 and CDR2 from the germline V gene are LNHNV and YYDKDF (reference sequence). The germline V and J ends were trimmed by 0 bases and 8 bases, with 19 bases remaining between them. The CDR3 nucleotides are TGTGCCACCAGCAGAGATCTTCTGATCTTACAGGAGGGCTACACCTTC. Translation: CATSRDLLILQEGYTF.

The V call is TRBV30, the J call TRBJ1-1; unclear D gene. Germline values: CDR1 GTSNPN, CDR2 SVGIG (reference sequence). CDR3 size: 13 residues. Trimming pared 3 bases from V and 6 bases from J, leaving 14 bases between. The CDR3 protein is CAWRPSGSSEAFF. CDR3 DNA: TGTGCCTGGAGACCCTCCGGTAGTTCTGAAGCTTTCTTT.

J is TRBJ1-1 and V is TRBV7-9; D unresolved. This CDR3 is 13 amino acids long. The V gene lost 5 bases and the J gene lost 1 base, with 8 bases spanning the gap. CDR1 SEHNR and CDR2 FQNEAQ come from the germline V gene (reference sequence). The CDR3 protein is CASSQQPNTEAFF. The CDR3 DNA reads TGTGCCAGCAGCCAACAGCCGAACACTGAAGCTTTCTTT.

This sequence joins TRBV29-1 and TRBJ2-6; D remains ambiguous. Trimming pared 3 bases from V and 2 bases from J, leaving 8 bases between. Germline V gene data show CDR1 as SQVTM and CDR2 as ANQGSEA. The CDR3 contains 14 residues. CDR3 sequence reads: CSVEHPAGANVLTF. Here the CDR3 DNA reads TGCAGCGTTGAGCACCCCGCTGGGGCCAACGTCCTGACTTTC.

V and J are TRBV14 and TRBJ2-1; 7 nucleotides line up with TRBD1. J lost 7 bases, V lost 3 bases, and 6 bases had no gene match. CDR1 and CDR2 from the germline V gene are SGHDN and FVKESK. The CDR3 consists of 14 residues. CDR3 bases: TGTGCCAGCAGCCAGGCTTTCAGGGGGAATGAGCAGTTCTTC. It codes for CASSQAFRGNEQFF.

Written as DNA, the CDR3 is TGTGCCAGCAGCTTGCTCGTAAACCGGGGGGCGGATACGCAGTATTTT. Translation: CASSLLVNRGADTQYF. V usage is TRBV5-6 and J usage is TRBJ2-3; a possible D gene is TRBD2 (7 bases). The CDR3 has 16 amino acids. The V gene's germline CDR1 is SGHDT and CDR2 YYEEEE. V was cut by 1 base and J by 6 bases, with 18 bases left in between. Complete variable domain (other parts from reference TRBV5-6 and TRBJ2-3): DAGVTQSPTHLIKTRGQQVTLRCSPKSGHDTVSWYQQALGQGPQFIFQYYEEEERQRGNFPDRFSGHQFPNYSSELNVNALLLGDSALYLCASSLLVNRGADTQYFGPGTRLTVL.

The genes are TRBV7-2 and TRBJ2-4; D is perhaps TRBD1 (6 bases). The CDR3 sequence is 16 residues long. Trimming pared 0 bases from V and 0 bases from J, leaving 9 bases between. Germline V gene sequence: CDR1 SGHTA, CDR2 FQGNSA. CDR3 nucleotide sequence: TGTGCCAGCAGCTTAGCGGGGGCCGTAGCCAAAAACATTCAGTACTTC. Translated, it gives CASSLAGAVAKNIQYF.

The chain uses TRBV28 and TRBJ2-5; D call uncertain. There are 12 residues in the CDR3. V lost 6 bases and J 5 bases, leaving 10 bases between the germline ends. From germline, CDR1 is MDHEN and CDR2 SYDVKM. Here the CDR3 reads CASRSRWETQYF. In nucleotides, the CDR3 is TGTGCCAGCAGGTCCCGTTGGGAGACCCAGTACTTC.

The rearrangement joins TRBV29-1 to TRBJ2-1; D possibly corresponds to TRBD2 (6 bases). The germline CDR1 and CDR2 sequences are SQVTM and ANQGSEA. Deletions cut 1 base from V and 5 bases from J, with 12 bases between. This CDR3 spans 14 amino acids. This CDR3 is CSVEVLAVNNEQFF. As DNA, the CDR3 is TGCAGCGTTGAAGTATTAGCGGTGAACAATGAGCAGTTCTTC.

In the case of this clone: Other DNA sequences from this sample encode an identical CDR3 as well. The genes are TRBV29-1 and TRBJ2-3; 11 nucleotides line up with TRBD2. The CDR3 is 14 amino acids. Germline CDR1 is SQVTM and CDR2 is ANQGSEA. J lost 2 bases, V lost 6 bases, and 4 bases had no gene match. The CDR3, as DNA: TGCAGCGTGAGACTAGCGGGGATCACAGATACGCAGTATTTT. Translation gives CSVRLAGITDTQYF.

The chain uses TRBV29-1 and TRBJ2-1; no reliable D call. The CDR3 has 11 amino acids. V shed 2 bases and J shed 6 bases, with 5 bases lying between them. Germline V gene data show CDR1 as SQVTM and CDR2 as ANQGSEA. The CDR3 DNA reads as TGCAGCGTTGAACCCCTCAATGAGCAGTTCTTC. It encodes CSVEPLNEQFF.

This clone was observed once. V and J are TRBV6-6 and TRBJ2-7; the D gene is possibly TRBD1 (6 bases). The ends were cut back, 0 bases at V and 3 bases at J, with 9 bases in the middle. CDR1 is MNHNY and CDR2 is SVGAGI in the germline V gene (reference sequence). The CDR3 runs to 14 residues. The CDR3: CASSYSTGFYEQYF. The DNA of the CDR3 is TGTGCCAGCAGTTACTCGACAGGATTCTACGAGCAGTACTTC.

There are a few counts of this clone. This chain links TRBV29-1 with TRBJ1-1; D possibly corresponds to TRBD1 (5 bases). Trimming cost V 4 bases and J 8 bases, with 20 bases left between them. The CDR3 runs 14 residues. The germline CDR1 and CDR2 sequences are SQVTM and ANQGSEA. The CDR3 DNA follows: TGCAGCGTTGGCTTACTGGGGGTGATTACGGAAGCTTTCTTT. It translates to CSVGLLGVITEAFF.

The chain employs TRBV29-1 and TRBJ2-5; 8 nucleotides match TRBD1. The trim removed 3 bases at V and 4 bases at J, leaving 16 bases unmatched. This CDR3 has 17 amino acids. CDR1 is SQVTM and CDR2 is ANQGSEA in the germline V gene. The CDR3 nucleotides are TGCAGCGTTGATACAAGTAGACCCGCAGGGGGCCGAGAGACCCAGTACTTC. It encodes CSVDTSRPAGGRETQYF.

Concerning this clone: At the DNA level, this CDR3 is encoded by other sequences in the same sample as well. The rearrangement links TRBV7-9 to TRBJ2-5; D is undetermined. The CDR3 spans 11 residues. CDR1 SEHNR and CDR2 FQNEAQ come from the germline V gene (reference sequence). V was trimmed by 2 bases and J by 4 bases, leaving 2 bases between them. DNA for the CDR3: TGTGCCAGCAGCTTACTAGAGACCCAGTACTTC. Encoded protein: CASSLLETQYF.

The rearrangement links TRBV29-1 to TRBJ2-7; TRBD2 matches 8 bases. CDR3 size: 13 residues. CDR1 and CDR2 (germline): SQVTM, ANQGSEA. V lost 7 bases and J lost 5; bases outside the gene matches: 10. The CDR3 region is CSAGGVTTHEQYF. CDR3 nucleotide sequence: TGCAGCGCCGGGGGGGTTACAACTCACGAGCAGTACTTC.